A single sample is the source of the 26 T cell receptor beta chains below, sequenced in a study of cytotoxic CD8 clonotypes in ibrutinib-treated CLL. Clones were sequenced by immunoSEQ multiplex PCR, and TCRdb holds only the in-frame ones, with some missing. Of about 130,000 clones in the sample, 79% were seen once. Sequencing used PBMCs, obtained after 12 months of ibrutinib treatment. The receptors stem from a human donor with chronic lymphocytic leukemia.

The gene calls are TRBV7-2 and TRBJ2-7; D is tentatively TRBD1 or TRBD2 (5 bases each). Trimming cost V 5 bases and J 7 bases, with 12 bases left between them. This CDR3 comprises 12 residues. The germline gives CDR1 SGHTA, CDR2 FQGNSA. As DNA, the CDR3 is TGTGCCAGCAGCGGGACCTTGGGGGAGCAGTACTTC. The encoded protein is CASSGTLGEQYF.

V and J are TRBV7-7 and TRBJ2-7; maybe TRBD1 (5 bases). Germline assignment: CDR1 SSHAT and CDR2 FNYEAQ (reference sequence). The CDR3 is made up of 14 amino acids. V lost 1 base to trimming and J lost 2 bases, with 9 bases between them. The CDR3 DNA sequence: TGTGCCAGCAGCTTAGGGGGCCTGCCCTACGAGCAGTACTTC. It is translated as CASSLGGLPYEQYF.

The V call is TRBV14, the J call TRBJ1-1; D not certain. The CDR3 is made up of 11 amino acids. V dropped 0 bases and J dropped 6 bases, with 2 bases sitting between them. Germline CDR1 reads SGHDN; CDR2 reads FVKESK. CDR3 coding DNA: TGTGCCAGCAGCCAAGAGGCTGAAGCTTTCTTT. This sequence encodes CASSQEAEAFF.

The chain employs TRBV30 and TRBJ2-7; TRBD1 is a possible D gene (6 bases). Germline V CDR1 and CDR2: GTSNPN, SVGIG (reference sequence). The CDR3 extends over 15 amino acids. Trimming stripped 5 bases from V and 0 bases from J, with 17 bases between. As DNA, the CDR3 is TGTGCCTGGGCCTTTAAAACAGGGCACTCCTACGAGCAGTACTTC. Protein product: CAWAFKTGHSYEQYF.

The CDR3 DNA is TGTGCCAGCAGCAAGGGACTAGCGGGGATCACAGATACGCAGTATTTT. Amino acids: CASSKGLAGITDTQYF. The chain recombines TRBV5-6 with TRBJ2-3; 13 bases map to TRBD2. The CDR3 has 16 residues. Per germline, CDR1 SGHDT and CDR2 YYEEEE. V shed 4 bases and J 2 bases; nucleotides not matched to a gene: 4.

There are a few counts of this clone. The J gene is TRBJ2-3, the V gene TRBV11-3, with D perhaps matching TRBD2 (5 bases). The CDR3 loop spans 16 amino acids. Germline CDR1 reads SGHNT; CDR2 reads YENEEA. V was clipped by 5 bases and J by 2 bases, with 17 bases between them. CDR3: CASSPSTTGITDTQYF. In DNA, the CDR3 is TGTGCCAGCAGCCCTTCCACAACGGGGATCACAGATACGCAGTATTTT.

The genes are TRBV25-1 and TRBJ1-1, with D tentatively TRBD1 (5 bases). CDR1 and CDR2 (germline): MGHDK, SYGVNS. This CDR3 is built from 15 residues. The V end was cut by 6 bases, the J end by 1 base, with 15 bases between. CDR3 in amino acids: CASRIPGPQNTEAFF. Here the CDR3 DNA reads TGTGCCAGCAGGATACCGGGACCTCAGAACACTGAAGCTTTCTTT.

The chain employs TRBV28 and TRBJ1-5, with D possibly being TRBD1 (6 bases). Trimming left V 3 bases short and J 4 bases short, with 16 bases between. Germline values: CDR1 MDHEN, CDR2 SYDVKM. The CDR3 totals 16 residues. As DNA, the CDR3 is TGTGCCAGCAGTTTTGTCCGGGTGACAGGTAATCAGCCCCAGCATTTT. The encoded protein is CASSFVRVTGNQPQHF.

The chain is built from TRBV19 and TRBJ1-1; TRBD1 matches at 7 bases. V was pared by 6 bases and J by 5 bases, with 15 bases of the junction left unmatched. The CDR3 runs 16 residues. Germline V gene data show CDR1 as LNHDA and CDR2 as SQIVND (reference sequence). The CDR3 sequence: CASSDIIPTGITEAFF. DNA of the CDR3: TGTGCCAGTAGCGACATTATACCGACAGGGATAACTGAAGCTTTCTTT.

The chain joins TRBV2 to TRBJ2-3; the D gene is possibly TRBD2 (6 bases). The V and J ends lost 11 bases and 2 bases respectively, with 11 bases between them. Germline CDR1 is SNHLY and CDR2 is FYNNEI. CDR3 length: 12 amino acids. The CDR3 DNA follows: TGTGCCGGAAGACTAGACACAGATACGCAGTATTTT. This codes for CAGRLDTDTQYF.

The V call is TRBV30, the J call TRBJ2-1, with TRBD1 identical over 7 bases. The CDR3 totals 14 residues. The germline V gene has CDR1 GTSNPN and CDR2 SVGIG (reference sequence). V lost 5 bases to trimming and J lost 4 bases; unmatched junction nucleotides: 8. The CDR3 DNA reads TGTGCCTGGGACCGAGGGGGCGCTTACAATGAGCAGTTCTTC. It translates to CAWDRGGAYNEQFF.

The J gene is TRBJ1-1, the V gene TRBV7-9; no definite D call. V was pared by 0 bases and J by 4 bases, with 12 bases between. The CDR3 covers 15 residues. From germline, CDR1 is SEHNR and CDR2 FQNEAQ (reference sequence). This CDR3 reads CASSLADLASTEAFF. The CDR3 DNA is TGTGCCAGCAGCTTAGCGGACCTTGCGTCCACTGAAGCTTTCTTT.

This clone has a single count. The chain links TRBV2 to TRBJ2-3, with a tentative D call TRBD1 (6 bases). The CDR3 contains 16 residues. The germline V gene has CDR1 SNHLY and CDR2 FYNNEI. V was cut by 7 bases and J by 4 bases, with 21 bases left in between. CDR3 sequence: CASTPVYRETADTQYF. The CDR3 nucleotides read TGTGCCAGCACCCCTGTTTACAGGGAAACCGCAGATACGCAGTATTTT.

The chain has TRBV7-6 and TRBJ2-7; D might be TRBD1 or TRBD2, each matching 5 bases. CDR1 and CDR2 from the germline V gene are SGHVS and FNYEAQ. Trimming shortened V by 5 bases and J by 2 bases, and 19 bases separated the two germline ends. The CDR3 consists of 16 residues. The CDR3 protein is CASSPFTGTEAYEQYF. The CDR3 region has the DNA TGTGCCAGCAGCCCATTCACCGGGACGGAGGCCTACGAGCAGTACTTC.

V and J are TRBV7-2 and TRBJ2-3, with unresolved D. Germline V gene data show CDR1 as SGHTA and CDR2 as FQGNSA. V lost 6 bases, J lost 3 bases, and 4 bases lay in between. The CDR3 extends over 11 amino acids. CDR3 loop: CASSLTDTQYF. CDR3 bases: TGTGCCAGCAGTTTAACAGATACGCAGTATTTT. The complete variable domain, with remaining parts taken from reference TRBV7-2 and TRBJ2-3, reads GAGVSQSPSNKVTEKGKDVELRCDPISGHTALYWYRQSLGQGLEFLIYFQGNSAPDKSGLPSDRFSAERTGGSVSTLTIQRTQQEDSAVYLCASSLTDTQYFGPGTRLTVL.

The V call is TRBV5-1, the J call TRBJ2-3, with TRBD2 matching 9 bases. Losses at the gene ends were 4 bases for V and 0 bases for J; bases not matched to a gene: 6. Per germline, CDR1 SGHRS and CDR2 YFSETQ. The length of the CDR3 is 16 residues. As DNA, the CDR3 is TGCGCCAGCAGCCGAGGACTAGCGACCAGCACAGATACGCAGTATTTT. Protein sequence: CASSRGLATSTDTQYF.

CDR3 in amino acids: CASSQEGVRGPGEKLFF. The CDR3 DNA reads TGCGCCAGCAGCCAAGAGGGGGTACGGGGGCCGGGGGAAAAACTGTTTTTT. V gene TRBV4-3 combines with J gene TRBJ1-4; maybe TRBD1 (6 bases). Germline V CDR1 and CDR2: LGHNA, YSLEER. Trimming removed 0 bases from V and 8 bases from J, with 19 bases in between. The CDR3 is 17 residues long.

A remark on this clone: The same CDR3 also results from other DNA sequences found in this sample. The J gene is TRBJ1-1, the V gene TRBV6-5, with D perhaps matching TRBD1 (6 bases). This CDR3 contains 13 residues. V was trimmed by 5 bases and J by 1 base, leaving 8 bases between them. From germline, CDR1 is MNHEY and CDR2 SVGAGI. DNA of the CDR3: TGTGCCAGCAGTCAGACAGGGAACACTGAAGCTTTCTTT. This translates into CASSQTGNTEAFF.

The rearrangement uses TRBV4-3 and TRBJ2-5, with a weak D call TRBD1 (6 bases). Per the germline V gene, CDR1 is LGHNA and CDR2 is YSLEER. V lost 3 bases and J 2 bases, leaving 10 bases between the germline ends. This CDR3 has 14 residues. This chain's CDR3 is CASSQRQDQETQYF. CDR3 DNA sequence: TGCGCCAGCAGCCAGCGACAGGATCAAGAGACCCAGTACTTC.

The V gene is TRBV7-2, the J gene TRBJ2-1; 9 bases match TRBD2. V lost 1 base to trimming and J lost 5 bases; unmatched junction nucleotides: 9. Germline assignment: CDR1 SGHTA and CDR2 FQGNSA. This CDR3 is built from 17 residues. The CDR3 DNA reads TGTGCCAGCAGCTTAGTGCTTTCAGCGGGGGGTCACAATGAGCAGTTCTTC. Translated: CASSLVLSAGGHNEQFF.

The chain is built from TRBV27 and TRBJ1-2; D might be TRBD1 (5 bases). Germline V gene data show CDR1 as MNHEY and CDR2 as SMNVEV (reference sequence). V lost 2 bases and J lost 8, with 18 bases in between. The CDR3 sequence is 15 residues long. The DNA of the CDR3 is TGTGCCAGCAGTTTAATCTCCTCGTCGGGGGAGGGCTACACCTTC. Amino acids: CASSLISSSGEGYTF.

The chain employs TRBV5-4 and TRBJ2-2; 11 bases line up with TRBD2. Trimming took 4 bases from V and 0 from J; bases not matched to a gene: 8. CDR1 and CDR2 (germline): SGHNT, YYREEE (reference sequence). This CDR3 is built from 18 residues. CDR3 sequence reads: CASSTGLAGNTNTGELFF. DNA for the CDR3: TGTGCCAGCAGCACCGGACTAGCGGGTAACACGAACACCGGGGAGCTGTTTTTT.

V is TRBV19 and J is TRBJ2-7, with D possibly being TRBD1 or TRBD2 (6 bases each). This CDR3 has 17 residues. V lost 1 base and J 6 bases, leaving 22 bases between the germline ends. CDR1 and CDR2 (germline): LNHDA, SQIVND (reference sequence). The CDR3 protein is CASSIGYGGRGLPEQYF. Written as DNA, the CDR3 is TGTGCCAGTAGTATAGGATACGGTGGTCGGGGGCTCCCCGAGCAGTACTTC. The full variable domain, with the rest looked up from reference TRBV19 and TRBJ2-7, is DGGITQSPKYLFRKEGQNVTLSCEQNLNHDAMYWYRQDPGQGLRLIYYSQIVNDFQKGDIAEGYSVSREKKESFPLTVTSAQKNPTAFYLCASSIGYGGRGLPEQYFGPGTRLTVT.

The rearrangement links TRBV7-9 to TRBJ1-3; D gene uncertain. The germline CDR1 and CDR2 sequences are SEHNR and FQNEAQ (reference sequence). Trimming pared 2 bases from V and 0 bases from J, leaving 2 bases between. CDR3 length equals 13 residues. Written as DNA, the CDR3 is TGTGCCAGCAGCTTACACTCTGGAAACACCATATATTTT. It yields the protein CASSLHSGNTIYF.

J is TRBJ1-1 and V is TRBV7-8, with a tentative D call TRBD1 (6 bases). Trimming pared 4 bases from V and 10 bases from J, leaving 22 bases between. Germline CDR1 reads SGHVS; CDR2 reads FQNEAQ. The CDR3 contains 15 residues. This chain's CDR3 is CASSWRRTERSGAFF. The CDR3 DNA follows: TGTGCCAGCAGCTGGCGGAGGACAGAAAGGTCGGGAGCTTTCTTT.

This chain links TRBV29-1 with TRBJ1-2; D perhaps matches TRBD1 (5 bases). CDR3 length: 17 residues. V lost 5 bases to trimming and J lost 2 bases, with 24 bases between them. The germline CDR1 and CDR2 sequences are SQVTM and ANQGSEA. The CDR3, as DNA: TGCAGCGTTCCGAAGCGGGGCAGACTGGATTTAAACTATGGCTACACCTTC. This encodes CSVPKRGRLDLNYGYTF.